This T cell receptor beta chain was found in a study of shared clonotypes between healthy human individuals. Sequencing used immunoSEQ multiplex PCR; TCRdb keeps in-frame clones, though not all of them. The sample includes around 500,000 clones, almost 80% seen only once; the top ten take about 12%. This clone was seen just once. The source material was PBMCs. The origin of this receptor is a woman between 40 and 55 years old in good health. Some clones in this sample may be carry-over from other donors' samples.

The CDR3 loop reads CASSYVWGGANVLTF. In DNA form, the CDR3 reads TGTGCCAGCAGTTACGTATGGGGTGGGGCCAACGTCCTGACTTTC. The chain employs TRBV6-6 and TRBJ2-6; D call uncertain. Germline V lookup: CDR1 MNHNY, CDR2 SVGAGI (reference sequence). V was shortened by 2 bases and J by 3 bases, with 8 bases between the two germline ends. This CDR3 region has 15 residues.